These 20 T cell receptor beta chains came from one sample sequenced in a study of blood T cell repertoires in COVID-19. Libraries were prepared by immunoSEQ multiplex PCR; TCRdb keeps only in-frame clonotypes and omits some of them. Found here are fewer than 700,000 clones, roughly 89% of them singletons; the top ten hold 7.5% to 9%. Sequenced: peripheral blood. The receptors here all came from a woman aged 45 to 65 with COVID-19, enrolled during active disease.

This sequence joins TRBV5-6 and TRBJ2-1; D gene ambiguous. The CDR3 runs 13 residues. Germline loops: CDR1 SGHDT, CDR2 YYEEEE. Trimming shortened V by 4 bases and J by 4 bases, and 9 bases separated the two germline ends. The CDR3 DNA reads as TGTGCCAGCAGCCCCGGAGTTTACAATGAGCAGTTCTTC. Residues: CASSPGVYNEQFF.

This chain links TRBV10-3 with TRBJ1-2, with TRBD1 as a possible D gene (5 bases). Germline CDR1 reads ENHRY; CDR2 reads SYGVKD. This CDR3 region has 13 residues. V gave up 3 bases and J gave up 4 bases, with 9 bases separating them. The DNA for the CDR3 is TGTGCCATCAGTGAAGGGGTCCTCTATGGCTACACCTTC. Its protein is CAISEGVLYGYTF.

This chain joins TRBV28 and TRBJ1-2; 10 nucleotides align to TRBD1. This CDR3 has 14 amino acids. Germline lookup yields CDR1 MDHEN and CDR2 SYDVKM. Trimming cost V 3 bases and J 6 bases; bases outside gene matches: 4. The DNA for the CDR3 is TGTGCCAGCAGTTTGCCCGGGACAGGGGATGGCTACACCTTC. It translates to CASSLPGTGDGYTF.

The rearrangement uses TRBV5-1 and TRBJ2-7; weak D call: TRBD1 (5 bases). The CDR3 is 15 residues long. V was pared by 2 bases and J by 0 bases, with 12 bases between. The germline gives CDR1 SGHRS, CDR2 YFSETQ. The CDR3 is CASSLGVDNSYEQYF. The CDR3 DNA reads TGCGCCAGCAGCTTAGGAGTGGACAACTCCTACGAGCAGTACTTC.

The rearrangement uses TRBV27 and TRBJ2-7; TRBD1 aligns across 8 bases. From germline, CDR1 is MNHEY and CDR2 SMNVEV (reference sequence). The trim removed 1 base at V and 2 bases at J, leaving 1 base unmatched. The CDR3 contains 14 residues. CDR3 sequence: CASSLYRGTYEQYF. The CDR3 DNA is TGTGCCAGCAGTTTATACAGGGGGACCTACGAGCAGTACTTC.

The chain uses TRBV5-4 and TRBJ2-1, with D unclear. Germline values: CDR1 SGHNT, CDR2 YYREEE (reference sequence). The V gene lost 4 bases and the J gene lost 7 bases, with 9 bases spanning the gap. The CDR3 totals 12 residues. The chain's CDR3 is CASSAIENEQFF. The CDR3 DNA reads as TGTGCCAGCAGCGCCATAGAAAATGAGCAGTTCTTC. Full variable domain (outside the CDR3, taken from reference TRBV5-4 and TRBJ2-1): ETGVTQSPTHLIKTRGQQVTLRCSSQSGHNTVSWYQQALGQGPQFIFQYYREEENGRGNFPPRFSGLQFPNYSSELNVNALELDDSALYLCASSAIENEQFFGPGTRLTVL.

This chain links TRBV6-5 with TRBJ1-4; TRBD1 matches at 7 bases. J gave up 8 bases and V 6 bases, and 9 bases lay outside the gene matches. Germline V gene lookup returns CDR1 MNHEY and CDR2 SVGAGI. This CDR3 spans 14 amino acids. DNA for the CDR3: TGTGCCAGCAGATTACAGGGGATAGGGGAAAAACTGTTTTTT. Amino acids: CASRLQGIGEKLFF.

This rearrangement joins TRBV4-1 to TRBJ2-7, with 7 bases fitting TRBD2. This CDR3 region has 15 residues. V was clipped by 3 bases and J by 3 bases; unmatched bases: 8. Germline assignment: CDR1 MGHRA and CDR2 YSYEKL. The CDR3 DNA sequence: TGCGCCAGCAGCCATCCCACCCGGGGGGACTACGAGCAGTACTTC. Translation gives CASSHPTRGDYEQYF.

The chain's CDR3 is CASSLARGLAGGADTQYF. The DNA for the CDR3 is TGCGCCAGCAGCTTGGCCCGGGGACTAGCGGGGGGTGCAGATACGCAGTATTTT. The V call is TRBV5-1, the J call TRBJ2-3; TRBD2 matches 15 bases. The CDR3 length is 18 residues. Germline assignment: CDR1 SGHRS and CDR2 YFSETQ. V lost 0 bases and J lost 4; bases outside the gene matches: 6.

This clone was seen more than once but under ten times. J is TRBJ1-5 and V is TRBV19; no definite D call. From germline, CDR1 is LNHDA and CDR2 SQIVND (reference sequence). The CDR3 extends over 13 amino acids. V lost 5 bases, J lost 4 bases, and 9 bases lay in between. This CDR3 is CASSPERNQPQHF. The CDR3 DNA is TGTGCCAGTAGTCCGGAGCGAAATCAGCCCCAGCATTTT.

The chain couples TRBV9 to TRBJ1-1; 7 bases line up with TRBD1. Germline V gene sequence: CDR1 SGDLS, CDR2 YYNGEE. V lost 3 bases and J lost 7; bases outside the gene matches: 15. This CDR3 region has 16 residues. The CDR3 protein is CASSAGRGTDVIEAFF. The CDR3 DNA reads as TGTGCCAGCAGCGCGGGCCGGGGGACAGACGTTATTGAAGCTTTCTTT.

The rearrangement uses TRBV9 and TRBJ2-2, with 7 bases aligning to TRBD1. V shed 4 bases and J 2 bases; nucleotides not matched to a gene: 5. This CDR3 region has 15 residues. Germline-derived CDR1 and CDR2 are SGDLS and YYNGEE. CDR3 sequence reads: CASSPGTVNTGELFF. The CDR3 DNA reads as TGTGCCAGCAGCCCCGGGACAGTTAACACCGGGGAGCTGTTTTTT.

The rearrangement links TRBV5-1 to TRBJ1-2; D is possibly TRBD1 (5 bases). From germline, CDR1 is SGHRS and CDR2 YFSETQ. V lost 0 bases, J lost 3 bases, and 9 bases lay in between. The CDR3 spans 14 residues. The CDR3 nucleotides are TGCGCCAGCAGCTTGGGGCAGGGCGACTATGGCTACACCTTC. It translates to CASSLGQGDYGYTF.

There are a few counts of this clone. The chain couples TRBV7-2 to TRBJ1-5; 7 bases agree with TRBD1. The CDR3 covers 13 residues. V lost 2 bases, J lost 5 bases, and 0 bases stayed unmatched. From germline, CDR1 is SGHTA and CDR2 FQGNSA. Here the CDR3 reads CASSLQGDQPQHF. The DNA of the CDR3 is TGTGCCAGCAGCTTACAGGGGGATCAGCCCCAGCATTTT.

The rearrangement joins TRBV5-4 to TRBJ1-2; D perhaps matches TRBD1 (6 bases). Between the trimmed V and J ends, which lost 4 bases and 4 bases, there was a span of 14 bases. Looked up from germline, CDR1 is SGHNT and CDR2 is YYREEE (reference sequence). This CDR3 comprises 14 residues. The CDR3 DNA is TGTGCCAGCAGCCCGCGCGGGGGGCTCTATGGCTACACCTTC. Protein: CASSPRGGLYGYTF.

The CDR3 reads CASSLGASRGAFF. CDR3 sequence (DNA): TGTGCCAGCAGCTTGGGGGCCTCCCGTGGAGCTTTCTTT. This sequence joins TRBV5-4 and TRBJ1-1; D is uncertain. The CDR3 totals 13 residues. The V gene lost 0 bases and the J gene lost 10 bases, with 13 bases spanning the gap. Per the germline V gene, CDR1 is SGHNT and CDR2 is YYREEE (reference sequence).

The chain carries TRBV10-2 and TRBJ2-2, with D possibly matching TRBD1 (5 bases). V lost 0 bases to trimming and J lost 10 bases, with 15 bases between them. Germline assignment: CDR1 WSHSY and CDR2 SAAADI. The CDR3 has 15 amino acids. CDR3 DNA sequence: TGCGCCAGCAGTGAGTCGAAGGGCTGGGGCGAGGAGCTGTTTTTT. Translation gives CASSESKGWGEELFF.

This rearrangement joins TRBV11-2 to TRBJ1-3; D is unclear. CDR1 is SGHAT and CDR2 is FQNNGV in the germline V gene. The V end lost 1 base, the J end lost 7 bases, and 8 bases lay between the germline ends. This CDR3 is built from 13 residues. The CDR3, as DNA: TGTGCCAGCAGCTTAGGTCTTCAGAACACCATATATTTT. This translates into CASSLGLQNTIYF.

The J gene is TRBJ1-5, the V gene TRBV28; D is undetermined. Germline CDR1 and CDR2: MDHEN and SYDVKM. This CDR3 has 15 residues. Deletions cut 6 bases from V and 0 bases from J, with 12 bases between. The CDR3 nucleotides read TGTGCCAGCAGCACTCAGAGCGATAGCAATCAGCCCCAGCATTTT. Its translation: CASSTQSDSNQPQHF.

V is TRBV11-2 and J is TRBJ2-3; D might be TRBD2 (5 bases). The CDR3 has 12 residues. Trimming took 0 bases from V and 8 from J, leaving 6 bases between them. Germline assignment: CDR1 SGHAT and CDR2 FQNNGV. CDR3 residues: CASSLDGGTQYF. CDR3 bases: TGTGCCAGCAGCTTAGATGGAGGTACGCAGTATTTT.